A single sample gave rise to the 10 T cell receptor beta chains below, sequenced in a study of T cell repertoires in cytomegalovirus infection. Antigens of these TCRs are unknown. TCRdb analysed the reads with MiXCR anew, one entry per CDR3 protein. The sample lists under 300,000 distinct CDR3 sequences; 20% to 25% were seen once. Sequenced here: cultured PBMCs, sampled from culture after CMV antigen stimulation. The source is a human donor in good health (CMV status not recorded). Some clones in this sample may be carry-over from other donors' samples.

This clonotype was seen a handful of times. V is TRBV7-9 and J is TRBJ1-2; D is unclear. Trimming stripped 7 bases from V and 4 bases from J, with 16 bases between. Germline values: CDR1 SEHNR, CDR2 FQNEAQ (reference sequence). The CDR3 runs 14 residues. CDR3 nucleotide sequence: TGTGCCAGCACTTCTTACCGGGCCAGCTATGGCTACACCTTC. This encodes CASTSYRASYGYTF.

This sequence joins TRBV6-5 and TRBJ2-3, with TRBD2 matching over 8 bases. Germline V gene data show CDR1 as MNHEY and CDR2 as SVGAGI. With 5 bases clipped from V and 4 bases from J, the junction kept 8 bases outside the gene matches. This CDR3 region has 15 residues. DNA for the CDR3: TGTGCCAGCAGTAAAGCGGGAGCCCCCCCAGATACGCAGTATTTT. It yields the protein CASSKAGAPPDTQYF.

The J gene is TRBJ2-3, the V gene TRBV2; 10 positions match TRBD2. The length of the CDR3 is 19 residues. The V gene end was trimmed by 2 bases and the J gene end by 6 bases; junction bases not matched to a gene: 17. From germline, CDR1 is SNHLY and CDR2 FYNNEI. CDR3 residues: CASSELPRVEREGHDTQYF. CDR3 nucleotide sequence: TGTGCCAGCAGTGAACTCCCTCGTGTCGAGCGGGAGGGCCACGATACGCAGTATTTT.

V is TRBV11-2 and J is TRBJ1-2; 8 nucleotides match TRBD1. The trim removed 0 bases at V and 2 bases at J, leaving 8 bases unmatched. This CDR3 comprises 17 residues. Germline V gives CDR1 SGHAT, CDR2 FQNNGV. As DNA, the CDR3 is TGTGCCAGCAGCTTAGATCGGAGACGACAGGGGAACTATGGCTACACCTTC. Translated, it gives CASSLDRRRQGNYGYTF. Drawing the rest from reference TRBV11-2 and TRBJ1-2, the complete variable domain is EAGVAQSPRYKIIEKRQSVAFWCNPISGHATLYWYQQILGQGPKLLIQFQNNGVVDDSQLPKDRFSAERLKGVDSTLKIQPAKLEDSAVYLCASSLDRRRQGNYGYTFGSGTRLTVV.

V usage is TRBV5-1 and J usage is TRBJ1-6; 8 positions match TRBD1. This CDR3 contains 17 residues. Germline values: CDR1 SGHRS, CDR2 YFSETQ. The V segment lost 3 bases and the J segment 10 bases; nucleotides outside the gene matches: 15. The CDR3 reads CASSYPGQDVSVSPLHF. CDR3 DNA: TGCGCCAGCAGCTATCCGGGACAGGATGTATCGGTATCACCCCTCCACTTT.

This chain links TRBV28 with TRBJ1-1, with D perhaps TRBD1 (5 bases). The CDR3 runs to 12 residues. Germline CDR1 MDHEN, CDR2 SYDVKM. Trimming removed 10 bases from V and 3 bases from J, with 12 bases in between. As DNA, the CDR3 is TGTGCCACGACACAGGAACACACTGAAGCTTTCTTT. Its protein product is CATTQEHTEAFF.

This rearrangement joins TRBV29-1 to TRBJ1-2, with D maybe TRBD1 (6 bases). The ends were cut back, 4 bases at V and 7 bases at J, with 13 bases in the middle. Looked up from germline, CDR1 is SQVTM and CDR2 is ANQGSEA. The CDR3 spans 12 residues. The CDR3 loop reads CSVGGGETGYTF. DNA for the CDR3: TGCAGCGTTGGGGGGGGCGAGACTGGCTACACCTTC. Full variable domain (outside the CDR3, taken from reference TRBV29-1 and TRBJ1-2): SAVISQKPSRDICQRGTSLTIQCQVDSQVTMMFWYRQQPGQSLTLIATANQGSEATYESGFVIDKFPISRPNLTFSTLTVSNMSPEDSSIYLCSVGGGETGYTFGSGTRLTVV.

This clonotype has just a few counts. J is TRBJ2-5 and V is TRBV19, with 10 bases fitting TRBD2. In germline, CDR1 is LNHDA, CDR2 SQIVND (reference sequence). CDR3 size: 14 residues. The V segment lost 7 bases and the J segment 13 bases; nucleotides outside the gene matches: 15. CDR3 bases: TGTGCCAGTACCCCGCTAGCGGGAGAGGGACTGTCGTACTTC. Translation gives CASTPLAGEGLSYF.

This clonotype was found a few times. The chain carries TRBV7-2 and TRBJ2-1, with D possibly matching TRBD1 (6 bases). The CDR3 is 15 amino acids. Trimming left V 2 bases short and J 4 bases short, with 12 bases between. Germline V CDR1 and CDR2: SGHTA, FQGNSA. The CDR3 region has the DNA TGTGCCAGCAGCTTATCACGGCAGGGGTACAATGAGCAGTTCTTC. Amino acid sequence: CASSLSRQGYNEQFF. Together with reference TRBV7-2 and TRBJ2-1, the CDR3 gives the full variable domain: GAGVSQSPSNKVTEKGKDVELRCDPISGHTALYWYRQSLGQGLEFLIYFQGNSAPDKSGLPSDRFSAERTGGSVSTLTIQRTQQEDSAVYLCASSLSRQGYNEQFFGPGTRLTVL.

This clonotype was seen repeatedly, ten times or more. The chain has TRBV19 and TRBJ2-1; 7 bases agree with TRBD1. V was clipped by 10 bases and J by 10 bases; unmatched bases: 19. Germline CDR1 and CDR2: LNHDA and SQIVND (reference sequence). CDR3 size: 15 residues. The CDR3 DNA follows: TGTGCCACCCATAGGACAGGAACGCCCGCAAGCGAGCAGTTCTTC. Protein product: CATHRTGTPASEQFF.